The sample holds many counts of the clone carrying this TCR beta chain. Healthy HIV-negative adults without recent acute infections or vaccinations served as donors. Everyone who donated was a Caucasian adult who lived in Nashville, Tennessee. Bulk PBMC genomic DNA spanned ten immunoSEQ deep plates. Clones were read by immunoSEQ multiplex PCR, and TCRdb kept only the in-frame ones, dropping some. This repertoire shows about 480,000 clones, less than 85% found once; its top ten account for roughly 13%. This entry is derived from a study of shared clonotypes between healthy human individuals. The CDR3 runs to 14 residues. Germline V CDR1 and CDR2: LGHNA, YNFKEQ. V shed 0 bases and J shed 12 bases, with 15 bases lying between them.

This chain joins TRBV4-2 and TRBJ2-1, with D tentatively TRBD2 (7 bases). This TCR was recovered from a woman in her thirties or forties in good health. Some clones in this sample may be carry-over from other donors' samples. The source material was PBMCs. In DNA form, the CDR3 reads TGTGCCAGCAGCCAAGAGATGGGGGGCGGGAGGCAGTTCTTC. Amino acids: CASSQEMGGGRQFF.